A single sample gave rise to the 9 T cell receptor beta chains below, sequenced in a study of CDR3 diversity in severe acne. TCRdb analysed the PCR reads with MiXCR anew, one entry per CDR3 protein. This table holds roughly 100,000 distinct CDR3 sequences, roughly 51% found once. The material sequenced was blood. These receptors came from a male donor with acne.

This clonotype appeared many times. This sequence joins TRBV29-1 and TRBJ1-2; 10 bases are a match to TRBD1. V gave up 5 bases and J gave up 3 bases; unmatched junction bases: 3. The CDR3 runs 13 residues. Looked up from germline, CDR1 is SQVTM and CDR2 is ANQGSEA. The CDR3 loop is CSVPGTGDYGYTF. In DNA, the CDR3 is TGCAGCGTTCCGGGGACAGGGGACTATGGCTACACCTTC.

This chain links TRBV7-9 with TRBJ1-1; 8 nucleotides agree with TRBD1. CDR3 length: 14 amino acids. Germline CDR1 and CDR2: SEHNR and FQNEAQ (reference sequence). J was trimmed by 8 bases and V by 5 bases; bases with no gene match: 10. The CDR3 DNA reads as TGTGCCAGCAGCCTGGACAGGGACATATGGGAAGCTTTCTTT. It yields the protein CASSLDRDIWEAFF.

V gene TRBV7-8 combines with J gene TRBJ2-7, with TRBD1 matching 8 bases. This CDR3 spans 16 amino acids. The ends lost 5 bases at V and 0 bases at J; junction bases unmatched: 9. Germline lookup yields CDR1 SGHVS and CDR2 FQNEAQ. The CDR3 region has the DNA TGTGCCAGCAGCCCCAGGACAGGGTATCGCTCCTACGAGCAGTACTTC. This sequence encodes CASSPRTGYRSYEQYF.

This chain uses TRBV10-3 with TRBJ2-7, with 9 bases matching TRBD2. Trimming cost V 3 bases and J 5 bases; bases outside gene matches: 8. Germline V gene sequence: CDR1 ENHRY, CDR2 SYGVKD. There are 15 residues in the CDR3. CDR3 coding DNA: TGTGCCATCAGTGAAGTTGGGACTAGCTATCACGAGCAGTACTTC. Amino acid sequence: CAISEVGTSYHEQYF.

In this sample, this clonotype turned up once. The rearrangement joins TRBV11-2 to TRBJ2-5; no reliable D call. This CDR3 comprises 15 residues. Germline CDR1 and CDR2: SGHAT and FQNNGV. The germline V and J ends were trimmed by 2 bases and 2 bases, with 12 bases remaining between them. In DNA form, the CDR3 reads TGTGCCAGCAGCTTAATAAAGGGCGGACAAGAGACCCAGTACTTC. It encodes CASSLIKGGQETQYF. Complete variable domain (other parts from reference TRBV11-2 and TRBJ2-5): EAGVAQSPRYKIIEKRQSVAFWCNPISGHATLYWYQQILGQGPKLLIQFQNNGVVDDSQLPKDRFSAERLKGVDSTLKIQPAKLEDSAVYLCASSLIKGGQETQYFGPGTRLLVL.

The chain combines TRBV20-1 with TRBJ2-2; TRBD2 aligns across 7 bases. Germline CDR1 is DFQATT and CDR2 is SNEGSKA (reference sequence). V was pared by 0 bases and J by 2 bases, with 6 bases of the junction left unmatched. The CDR3 length is 16 residues. CDR3 bases: TGCAGTGCTAGAGACCCCCGGGGGGTCAACACCGGGGAGCTGTTTTTT. As protein: CSARDPRGVNTGELFF.

The CDR3 region is CASSNVPGTRKAGELFF. CDR3 DNA: TGTGCCAGCAGTAACGTCCCCGGGACCAGGAAAGCCGGGGAGCTGTTTTTT. The gene calls are TRBV7-3 and TRBJ2-2, with D perhaps being TRBD1 or TRBD2 (5 bases each). Deletions cut 6 bases from V and 6 bases from J, with 23 bases between. CDR1 and CDR2 (germline): SGHTA, FQGTGA. The CDR3 covers 17 residues.

This clonotype has more than one count but fewer than ten. The chain is built from TRBV11-2 and TRBJ2-7; D could derive from TRBD1 or TRBD2 (5 bases each). The CDR3 covers 15 residues. V dropped 5 bases and J dropped 5 bases, with 19 bases sitting between them. In germline, CDR1 is SGHAT, CDR2 FQNNGV. CDR3 sequence (DNA): TGTGCCAGCAGCCCCCAGGGAGCAGCGCGCCACGAGCAGTACTTC. As protein: CASSPQGAARHEQYF.

This clonotype appeared many times. J is TRBJ2-7 and V is TRBV7-9, with D maybe TRBD2 (6 bases). Germline CDR1 and CDR2: SEHNR and FQNEAQ (reference sequence). The CDR3 consists of 13 residues. The CDR3 spells CASSYGGSFEQYV. CDR3 nucleotides: TGTGCCAGCAGCTATGGGGGGTCCTTCGAGCAGTACGTC.